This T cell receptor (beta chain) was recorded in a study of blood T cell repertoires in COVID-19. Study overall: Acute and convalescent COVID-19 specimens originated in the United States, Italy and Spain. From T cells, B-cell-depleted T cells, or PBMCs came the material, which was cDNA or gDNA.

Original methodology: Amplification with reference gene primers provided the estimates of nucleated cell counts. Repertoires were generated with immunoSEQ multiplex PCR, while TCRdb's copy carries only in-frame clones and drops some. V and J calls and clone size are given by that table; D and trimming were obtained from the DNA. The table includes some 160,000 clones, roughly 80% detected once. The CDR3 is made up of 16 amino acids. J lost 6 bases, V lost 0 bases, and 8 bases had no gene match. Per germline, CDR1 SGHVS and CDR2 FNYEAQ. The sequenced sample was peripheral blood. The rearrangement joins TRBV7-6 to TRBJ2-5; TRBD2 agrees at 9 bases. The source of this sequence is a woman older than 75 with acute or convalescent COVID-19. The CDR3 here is CASSLAPRGGVKTQYF. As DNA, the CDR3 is TGTGCCAGCAGCTTAGCCCCGCGGGGGGGCGTCAAGACCCAGTACTTC.